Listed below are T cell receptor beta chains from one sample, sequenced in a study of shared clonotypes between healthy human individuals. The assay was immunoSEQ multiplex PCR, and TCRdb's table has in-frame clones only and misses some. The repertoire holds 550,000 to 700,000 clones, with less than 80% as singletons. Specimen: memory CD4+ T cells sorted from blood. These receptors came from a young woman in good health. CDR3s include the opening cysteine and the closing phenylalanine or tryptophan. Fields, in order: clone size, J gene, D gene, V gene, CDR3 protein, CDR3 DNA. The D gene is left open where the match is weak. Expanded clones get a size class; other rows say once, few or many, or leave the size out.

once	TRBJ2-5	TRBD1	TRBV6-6	CASSSRTGDQETQYF	TGTGCCAGCAGTTCCCGGACAGGGGATCAAGAGACCCAGTACTTC
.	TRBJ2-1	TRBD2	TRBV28	CASSERDEQFF	TGTGCCAGCAGTGAGCGGGACGAACAGTTCTTC
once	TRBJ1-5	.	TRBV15	CATSRQDRPSLRQPQHF	TGTGCCACCAGCAGACAAGACAGACCTTCCCTTAGGCAGCCCCAGCATTTT
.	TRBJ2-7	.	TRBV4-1	CASTERTPGVSYEQYF	TGCGCCAGCACCGAAAGGACCCCCGGGGTCTCCTACGAGCAGTACTTC
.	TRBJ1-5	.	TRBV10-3	CAISEIGARQPQHF	TGTGCCATCAGTGAGATTGGAGCTCGCCAGCCCCAGCATTTT
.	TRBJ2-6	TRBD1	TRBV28	CASSLDRGLGSGANVLTF	TGTGCCAGCAGCTTGGACAGGGGGTTGGGATCTGGGGCCAACGTCCTGACTTTC
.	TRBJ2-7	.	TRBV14	CASSQDGFMRDEQYF	TGTGCCAGCAGCCAAGATGGGTTCATGAGAGACGAGCAGTACTTC
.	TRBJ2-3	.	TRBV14	CASSRPNARTQYF	TGTGCCAGCAGCCGGCCTAATGCTCGTACGCAGTATTTT
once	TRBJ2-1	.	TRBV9	CASSVVPANYNEQFF	TGTGCCAGCAGCGTAGTCCCGGCAAACTACAATGAGCAGTTCTTC
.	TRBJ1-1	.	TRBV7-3	CASSVQRDTEAFF	TGTGCCAGCAGCGTGCAGCGGGACACTGAAGCTTTCTTT
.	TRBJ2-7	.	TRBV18	CASSLRRRKGEEQYF	TGTGCCAGCTCACTCCGTCGAAGGAAAGGCGAAGAGCAGTACTTC
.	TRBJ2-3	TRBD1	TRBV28	CASNRGLWTDTQYF	TGTGCCAGCAATAGGGGGCTCTGGACAGATACGCAGTATTTT
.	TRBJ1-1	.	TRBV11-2	CASSLQGARATEAFF	TGTGCCAGCAGCTTACAAGGGGCGCGGGCGACTGAAGCTTTCTTT
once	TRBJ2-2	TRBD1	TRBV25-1	CASSEPGTGGQRELFF	TGTGCCAGCAGTGAACCCGGGACAGGGGGACAGAGGGAGCTGTTTTTT
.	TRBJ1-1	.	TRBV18	CASSPRELNTEAFF	TGTGCCAGCTCACCACGGGAGCTGAACACTGAAGCTTTCTTT
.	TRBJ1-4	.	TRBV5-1	CASSLGEALANEKLFF	TGCGCCAGCAGCTTAGGGGAGGCCTTGGCTAATGAAAAACTGTTTTTT
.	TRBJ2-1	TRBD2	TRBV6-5	CASRRLAGGYNEQFF	TGTGCCAGCAGACGATTAGCGGGAGGGTACAATGAGCAGTTCTTC
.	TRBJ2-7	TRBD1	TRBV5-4	CASSHPGQGYEQYF	TGTGCCAGCAGCCATCCGGGACAGGGATACGAGCAGTACTTC
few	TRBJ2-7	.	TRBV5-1	CASSLQGFSYEQYF	TGCGCCAGCAGCTTGCAGGGGTTCTCCTACGAGCAGTACTTC
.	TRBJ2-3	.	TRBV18	CASSDGRRGTDTQYF	TGTGCCAGCTCAGACGGCCGCAGGGGCACAGATACGCAGTATTTT
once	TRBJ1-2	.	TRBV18	CASSSQESNYGYTF	TGTGCCAGCTCATCACAGGAATCTAACTATGGCTACACCTTC
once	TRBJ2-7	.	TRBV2	CASKKQVTLYEQYF	TGTGCCAGCAAAAAACAGGTAACCCTCTACGAGCAGTACTTC
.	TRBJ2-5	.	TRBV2	CASSVEETQYF	TGTGCCAGCAGTGTAGAGGAGACCCAGTACTTC
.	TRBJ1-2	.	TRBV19	CASNEAATGYYGYTF	TGTGCCAGTAATGAGGCGGCAACGGGGTACTATGGCTACACCTTC
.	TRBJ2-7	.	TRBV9	CASSLGTSYEQYF	TGTGCCAGCAGCTTAGGGACCTCCTACGAGCAGTACTTC
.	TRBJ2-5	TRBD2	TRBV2	CASSDGTSGRETQYF	TGTGCCAGCAGTGACGGGACTAGCGGGAGAGAGACCCAGTACTTC
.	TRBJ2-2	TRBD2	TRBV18	CASSPTSVANTGELFF	TGTGCCAGCTCCCCTACTAGCGTCGCGAACACCGGGGAGCTGTTTTTT
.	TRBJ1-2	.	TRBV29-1	CSVVGTEGYTF	TGCAGCGTTGTAGGTACTGAGGGCTACACCTTC
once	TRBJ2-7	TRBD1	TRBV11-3	CASSQDRVYEQYF	TGTGCCAGCAGCCAGGACAGGGTGTACGAGCAGTACTTC
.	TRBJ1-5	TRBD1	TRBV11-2	CASSAGTGLRQPQHF	TGTGCCAGCAGCGCGGGGACAGGGCTAAGACAGCCCCAGCATTTT
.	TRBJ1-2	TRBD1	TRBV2	CASIGGQGNYGYTF	TGTGCCAGCATTGGAGGACAGGGAAACTATGGCTACACCTTC
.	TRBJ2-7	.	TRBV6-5	CASSSLGIYEQYF	TGTGCCAGCAGTTCTCTCGGAATCTACGAGCAGTACTTC
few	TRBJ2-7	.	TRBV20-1	CSAHEHREQYF	TGCAGTGCTCATGAGCACCGCGAGCAGTACTTC
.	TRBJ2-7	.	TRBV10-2	CASSELGEGHYEQYF	TGCGCCAGCAGTGAGCTAGGGGAAGGGCATTACGAGCAGTACTTC
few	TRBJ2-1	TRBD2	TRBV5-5	CASSFSGSGDNEQFF	TGTGCCAGCAGTTTTAGCGGGAGCGGGGACAATGAGCAGTTCTTC
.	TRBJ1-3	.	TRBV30	CAWCPPEQKTIYF	TGTGCCTGGTGTCCTCCCGAACAGAAAACCATATATTTT
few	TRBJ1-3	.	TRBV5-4	CASSLAGAANTIYF	TGTGCCAGCAGCTTGGCCGGGGCGGCAAACACCATATATTTT
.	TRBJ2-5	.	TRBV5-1	CASSQGPSQETQYF	TGCGCCAGCAGCCAGGGGCCGTCCCAAGAGACCCAGTACTTC
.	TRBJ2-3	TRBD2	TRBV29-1	CSVMKRESTDTQYF	TGCAGCGTAATGAAGCGGGAAAGCACAGATACGCAGTATTTT
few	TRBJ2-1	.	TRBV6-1	CASIRRGSSYNEQFF	TGTGCCAGCATTCGCCGGGGAAGCTCCTACAATGAGCAGTTCTTC
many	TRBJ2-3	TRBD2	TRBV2	CASRSLAGRADTQYF	TGTGCCAGCAGAAGTCTAGCGGGTAGGGCGGATACGCAGTATTTT
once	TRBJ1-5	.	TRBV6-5	CASRRNSNQPQHF	TGTGCCAGCAGACGGAATAGCAATCAGCCCCAGCATTTT
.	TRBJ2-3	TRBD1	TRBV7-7	CASSRDSFTDTQYF	TGTGCCAGCTCTAGGGACAGCTTCACAGATACGCAGTATTTT